Reported below is one TCR beta chain. This sample was included in a study of T cell changes during pregnancy in multiple sclerosis. The CDR3 loop spans 13 amino acids. The germline gives CDR1 MNHEY, CDR2 SVGAGI. J was trimmed by 4 bases and V by 7 bases; bases with no gene match: 7. The repertoire was sequenced with immunoSEQ multiplex PCR; TCRdb's copy has only in-frame clones and lacks some. The sample gives some 60,000 clones, just over 90% of which show up once; about 1.8% is in the top ten. The rearrangement links TRBV6-5 to TRBJ2-7; 7 bases match TRBD1. The source of this sequence is a female donor with multiple sclerosis, enrolled in a pregnancy study. The sample consisted of peripheral blood, taken after pregnancy. The CDR3 DNA follows: TGTGCCAGCACGGACAGGAGAAAATACGAGCAGTACTTC. Protein product: CASTDRRKYEQYF.